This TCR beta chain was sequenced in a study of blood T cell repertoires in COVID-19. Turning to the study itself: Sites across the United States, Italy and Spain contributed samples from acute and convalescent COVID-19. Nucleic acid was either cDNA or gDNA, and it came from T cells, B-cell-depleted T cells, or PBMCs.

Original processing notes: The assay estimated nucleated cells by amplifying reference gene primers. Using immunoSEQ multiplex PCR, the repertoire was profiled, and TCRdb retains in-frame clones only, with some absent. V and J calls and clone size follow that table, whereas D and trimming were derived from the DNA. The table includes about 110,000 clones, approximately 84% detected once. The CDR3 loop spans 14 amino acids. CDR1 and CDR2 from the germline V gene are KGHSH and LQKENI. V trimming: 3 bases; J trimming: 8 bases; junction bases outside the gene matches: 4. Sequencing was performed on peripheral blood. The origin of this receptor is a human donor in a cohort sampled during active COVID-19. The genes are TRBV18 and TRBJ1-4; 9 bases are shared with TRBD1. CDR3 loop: CASSPGTGKEKLFF. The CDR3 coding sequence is TGTGCCAGCTCACCCGGGACAGGGAAGGAAAAACTGTTTTTT.